The next 19 T cell receptor beta chains were all read from a single sample in a study of CD8+CD57+ T cells in acquired aplastic anemia. TCR beta VDJ and CDR3 profiles were obtained from a genomic DNA template. MiXCR, applied by TCRdb to the reads, yields one record per CDR3 protein. The repertoire holds roughly 420,000 distinct CDR3 sequences, with 55% to 75% as singletons. The sample taken for sequencing was sorted CD4+, CD8+, or CD8+CD57+ T cells (not recorded which) from PBMCs. The source of these receptors is a human donor in good health, serving as a control.

This sequence joins TRBV9 and TRBJ2-1; D is undetermined. This CDR3 has 11 residues. The germline V and J ends were trimmed by 4 bases and 7 bases, with 6 bases remaining between them. Germline-derived CDR1 and CDR2 are SGDLS and YYNGEE. As DNA, the CDR3 is TGTGCCAGCAGCACCCATAATGAGCAGTTCTTC. This translates into CASSTHNEQFF.

Worth noting for this clonotype: Relative to the germline gene, one junction end is altered; a read error may explain this. This chain uses TRBV10-2 with TRBJ2-7, with D maybe TRBD2 (5 bases). The germline CDR1 and CDR2 sequences are WSHSY and SAAADI. This CDR3 comprises 13 residues. CDR3 sequence: CALEERQTYEQYF. The CDR3, as DNA: TGTGCACTGGAGGAAAGGCAGACCTACGAGCAGTACTTC.

Ten or more counts support this clonotype. The chain recombines TRBV9 with TRBJ1-1; D may be TRBD1 (6 bases). This CDR3 contains 15 residues. Germline-derived CDR1 and CDR2 are SGDLS and YYNGEE. V lost 0 bases to trimming and J lost 1 base, with 10 bases between them. The CDR3 bases are TGTGCCAGCAGCGTAGTGGCACAGGGGAACACTGAAGCTTTCTTT. Translation: CASSVVAQGNTEAFF.

The rearrangement joins TRBV7-2 to TRBJ1-2; 9 bases agree with TRBD1. Germline CDR1 SGHTA, CDR2 FQGNSA. CDR3 length equals 13 residues. With V trimmed by 5 bases and J by 6 bases, 4 bases remained unmatched. The CDR3 nucleotides are TGTGCCAGCAGCCCCGGGACAGGGCATGGCTACACCTTC. Its protein product is CASSPGTGHGYTF.

The rearrangement links TRBV7-3 to TRBJ1-3, with D unclear. The CDR3 runs to 15 residues. The V end was cut by 8 bases, the J end by 0 bases, with 14 bases between. CDR1 and CDR2 (germline): SGHTA, FQGTGA. CDR3 residues: CASGAGEGSGNTIYF. The CDR3 bases are TGTGCCAGCGGCGCCGGGGAGGGCTCTGGAAACACCATATATTTT. Full variable domain (missing parts from reference TRBV7-3 and TRBJ1-3): GAGVSQTPSNKVTEKGKYVELRCDPISGHTALYWYRQSLGQGPEFLIYFQGTGAADDSGLPNDRFFAVRPEGSVSTLKIQRTERGDSAVYLCASGAGEGSGNTIYFGEGSWLTVV.

V is TRBV5-4 and J is TRBJ2-5; D is uncertain. Trimming removed 1 base at V and 1 base at J, with 5 bases between. CDR1 is SGHNT, CDR2 YYREEE, per germline (reference sequence). The CDR3 is made up of 13 amino acids. The CDR3 loop is CASSLQAQETQYF. The CDR3, as DNA: TGTGCCAGCAGCTTGCAGGCCCAAGAGACCCAGTACTTC.

This clonotype has at least ten counts. The V and J genes are TRBV9 and TRBJ2-5; the D gene is possibly TRBD2 (5 bases). Germline CDR1 SGDLS, CDR2 YYNGEE. The CDR3 spans 13 residues. Trimming removed 3 bases at V and 7 bases at J, with 13 bases between. The CDR3 DNA reads as TGTGCCAGCAGCGCGCGACCGGCGGGGACCCAGTACTTC. Its protein is CASSARPAGTQYF. The whole variable domain, remainder taken from reference TRBV9 and TRBJ2-5, is DSGVTQTPKHLITATGQRVTLRCSPRSGDLSVYWYQQSLDQGLQFLIQYYNGEERAKGNILERFSAQQFPDLHSELNLSSLELGDSALYFCASSARPAGTQYFGPGTRLLVL.

In the case of this clonotype: A read error is likely, as this CDR3 ends without the conserved phenylalanine or tryptophan. The DNA is omitted, as the CDR3 cannot be located on it reliably, and the CDR3 follows TCRdb's listing. The V call is TRBV7-2, the J call TRBJ1-1. Germline CDR1 and CDR2: SGHTA and FQGNSA. The CDR3 is 13 amino acids in total, end residues counted. This CDR3 is CASREMETNYGYT.

This clonotype was recorded many times. The V call is TRBV5-5, the J call TRBJ1-2; D is unresolved. The ends were cut back, 0 bases at V and 4 bases at J, with 10 bases in the middle. Germline CDR1 and CDR2: SGHKS and YYEKEE (reference sequence). CDR3 length: 14 amino acids. The chain's CDR3 is CASSLVAEAYGYTF. The CDR3 nucleotides read TGTGCCAGCAGCTTGGTGGCAGAAGCCTATGGCTACACCTTC. The whole variable domain, remainder taken from reference TRBV5-5 and TRBJ1-2, is DAGVTQSPTHLIKTRGQQVTLRCSPISGHKSVSWYQQVLGQGPQFIFQYYEKEERGRGNFPDRFSARQFPNYSSELNVNALLLGDSALYLCASSLVAEAYGYTFGSGTRLTVV.

V is TRBV24-1 and J is TRBJ1-2; 8 bases are shared with TRBD1. The CDR3 runs 15 residues. The ends lost 2 bases at V and 4 bases at J; junction bases unmatched: 5. Germline V gene sequence: CDR1 KGHDR, CDR2 SFDVKD. The CDR3 here is CATSDSGQGAYGYTF. The CDR3 nucleotides are TGTGCCACCAGTGATTCCGGACAGGGCGCCTATGGCTACACCTTC.

The J gene is TRBJ1-2, the V gene TRBV20-1; TRBD1 might be the D (6 bases). Trimming removed 1 base at V and 6 bases at J, with 15 bases between. Germline V gene sequence: CDR1 DFQATT, CDR2 SNEGSKA (reference sequence). The CDR3 has 14 residues. The chain's CDR3 is CSARGTVYRNGYTF. The CDR3, as DNA: TGCAGTGCTAGAGGGACAGTTTATAGAAATGGCTACACCTTC.

Comment on this clonotype: Germline is not matched at one junction end, which may reflect a read error. The rearrangement links TRBV15 to TRBJ2-1; 7 positions agree with TRBD1. The CDR3 is 15 amino acids. CDR1 and CDR2 from the germline V gene are LNHNV and YYDKDF (reference sequence). CDR3 sequence: CATSRNGTAYTEQFF. CDR3 nucleotide sequence: TGTGCCACCAGCAGAAACGGGACAGCATACACTGAGCAGTTCTTT.

The chain couples TRBV5-4 to TRBJ1-2; D is uncertain. The CDR3 sequence is 14 residues long. Trimming took off 2 bases at V and 4 bases at J, with 12 bases between the two ends. CDR1 SGHNT and CDR2 YYREEE come from the germline V gene (reference sequence). In nucleotides, the CDR3 is TGTGCCAGCAGCTTAAAACAAGAGTCCTATGGCTACACCTTC. It specifies CASSLKQESYGYTF. The full variable domain, its missing parts supplied by reference TRBV5-4 and TRBJ1-2, is ETGVTQSPTHLIKTRGQQVTLRCSSQSGHNTVSWYQQALGQGPQFIFQYYREEENGRGNFPPRFSGLQFPNYSSELNVNALELDDSALYLCASSLKQESYGYTFGSGTRLTVV.

This clonotype appeared a few times. The V call is TRBV30, the J call TRBJ2-5; 13 bases align to TRBD2. The CDR3 consists of 15 residues. Trimming took 2 bases from V and 7 from J; bases not matched to a gene: 7. Germline V gene sequence: CDR1 GTSNPN, CDR2 SVGIG (reference sequence). The CDR3 protein is CAWSLGTSGVGTQYF. Here the CDR3 DNA reads TGTGCCTGGAGTTTAGGGACTAGCGGGGTTGGGACCCAGTACTTC.

The rearrangement uses TRBV7-4 and TRBJ2-1; 9 bases are shared with TRBD1. CDR1 SGHVT and CDR2 SQSDAQ come from the germline V gene. The CDR3 contains 16 residues. V lost 5 bases and J lost 6; bases outside the gene matches: 11. The CDR3 is CASSVGGRDRANEQFF. The CDR3 DNA sequence: TGTGCCAGCAGCGTAGGCGGCCGGGACAGGGCCAATGAGCAGTTCTTC.

The chain carries TRBV9 and TRBJ1-6; 7 bases map to TRBD1. This CDR3 has 14 residues. Trimming cost V 5 bases and J 11 bases; bases outside gene matches: 10. Germline V gene sequence: CDR1 SGDLS, CDR2 YYNGEE. The CDR3 DNA reads as TGTGCCAGCAGTGAAGGGGGCAGCGTGGCACCCCTCCACTTT. This sequence encodes CASSEGGSVAPLHF. The variable domain in full, with the rest retrieved from reference TRBV9 and TRBJ1-6, is DSGVTQTPKHLITATGQRVTLRCSPRSGDLSVYWYQQSLDQGLQFLIQYYNGEERAKGNILERFSAQQFPDLHSELNLSSLELGDSALYFCASSEGGSVAPLHFGNGTRLTVT.

The sample holds one count of this clonotype. Lacking the conserved final phenylalanine or tryptophan, this CDR3 likely reflects a read error. The DNA is left out, because the CDR3 cannot be placed on it with certainty; the CDR3 is given as TCRdb lists it. The chain joins TRBV15 to TRBJ1-2; the table assigns TRBD1, which was not confirmed against the DNA. Germline-derived CDR1 and CDR2 are LNHNV and YYDKDF (reference sequence). The CDR3 length equals 15 residues, ends included. The CDR3 is CATSRGGAYGHVFAP.

Many counts were recorded for this clonotype. The chain combines TRBV5-6 with TRBJ1-2; D is ambiguous. Trimming stripped 5 bases from V and 0 bases from J, with 11 bases between. There are 14 residues in the CDR3. Per germline, CDR1 SGHDT and CDR2 YYEEEE. The CDR3 reads CASSSQRTNYGYTF. The CDR3, as DNA: TGTGCCAGCAGTTCACAGAGGACTAACTATGGCTACACCTTC.

This clonotype was observed at least ten times. The V gene is TRBV12-3 or TRBV12-4, the J gene TRBJ2-7; no definite D call. V was cut by 6 bases and J by 6 bases, with 12 bases left in between. The CDR3 extends over 12 amino acids. The CDR3 protein is CASSLIRREQYF. The CDR3 DNA is TGTGCCAGCAGCCTGATACGTCGCGAGCAGTACTTC.